This T cell receptor (beta chain) was obtained from a study of CD4 T cell repertoires in COVID-19. General observations from the study: Sharing of several most expanded SARS-CoV-2-reactive clonotypes across memory subsets suggested intraclonal diversification.

Points on this clone: What it binds is not known.

The data were produced by immunoSEQ multiplex PCR, yet TCRdb's version contains in-frame clones alone and is incomplete. The sample consists of about 75,000 clones, approximately 83% of them appearing once. V lost 3 bases to trimming and J lost 3 bases, with 18 bases between them. The CDR3 contains 16 residues. Looked up from germline, CDR1 is SGHNT and CDR2 is YYREEE (reference sequence). Sequenced material: CD4+ T cells from peripheral blood, taken after recovery from COVID-19. The gene calls are TRBV5-4 and TRBJ1-1, with D possibly matching TRBD1 (5 bases). The sequence was obtained from a human donor who had COVID-19. This chain's CDR3 is CASSSGGGVWYTEAFF. For the CDR3, the DNA is TGTGCCAGCAGCTCCGGGGGAGGGGTTTGGTACACTGAAGCTTTCTTT.